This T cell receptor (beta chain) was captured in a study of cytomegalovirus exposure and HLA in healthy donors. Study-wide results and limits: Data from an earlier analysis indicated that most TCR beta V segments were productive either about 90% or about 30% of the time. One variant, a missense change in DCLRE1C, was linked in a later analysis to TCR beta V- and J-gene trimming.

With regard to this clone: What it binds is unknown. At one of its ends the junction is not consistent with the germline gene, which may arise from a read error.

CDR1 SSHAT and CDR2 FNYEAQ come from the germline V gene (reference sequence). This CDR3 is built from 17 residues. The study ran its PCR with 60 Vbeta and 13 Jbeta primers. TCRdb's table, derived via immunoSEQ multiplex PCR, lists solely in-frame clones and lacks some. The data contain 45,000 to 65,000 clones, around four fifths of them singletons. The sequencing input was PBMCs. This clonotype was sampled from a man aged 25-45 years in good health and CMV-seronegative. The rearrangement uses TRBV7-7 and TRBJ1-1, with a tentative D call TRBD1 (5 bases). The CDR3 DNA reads TGTGCTAGCAGCTTAGACGAGTGGGGCCGGACGTGGACTGAAGCTTTCTTT. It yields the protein CASSLDEWGRTWTEAFF.